This TCR beta chain originates from a study of T cells after posttransplantation cyclophosphamide. About this clone: Its matching antigen is unknown.

V dropped 6 bases and J dropped 11 bases, with 20 bases sitting between them. Germline V lookup: CDR1 MNHEY, CDR2 SMNVEV (reference sequence). The CDR3 spans 15 residues. Sequenced by immunoSEQ multiplex PCR; TCRdb stores in-frame clones only, minus some. The sample lists 30,000 to 45,000 clones, around 80% occurring once. A marrow graft followed busulfan-fludarabine conditioning, with cyclophosphamide on days +3 and +4. Study-level points and caveats: Skin or GI-infiltrating T cells shared few TRB sequences with blood. Later blood repertoires were often dominated by clones from the donor CD8+ memory compartment.

This chain uses TRBV27 with TRBJ1-6; no definite D call. The receptor was isolated from a female patient in her thirties or forties who received an allogeneic stem cell transplant from a related donor, was CMV-positive, and had no GVHD. Some T cells may arise from the graft donor. Sequencing used CD4+ T cells sorted from blood, obtained 1,800 to 2,000 days after a stem cell transplant with posttransplant cyclophosphamide. The CDR3 is CASSEGLRVSAPLHF. The CDR3 bases are TGTGCCAGCAGCGAGGGTCTGAGGGTCTCGGCACCCCTCCACTTT.